Listed below are T cell receptor beta chains from one sample, sequenced in a study of CXCR3-negative and CXCR3-positive naive CD8 T cells. TCRdb reprocessed the 5' RACE reads and reports one entry per CDR3 protein, with no DNA. This sample's table reports more than 45,000 distinct CDR3 sequences. What was sequenced was naive CXCR3- CD8+ T cells from blood. All receptors come from a human donor in good health. Some clones in this sample may be carry-over from other donors' samples. Both conserved end residues are part of each CDR3.

TRBJ1-2,TRBV29-1,CSVEFSTGLFGYTF
TRBJ1-1,TRBV2,CASRGGPAGAFF
TRBJ2-7,TRBV29-1,CSVEGQESYEQYF
TRBJ2-6,TRBV29-1,CSVVDRVTGANVLTF
TRBJ2-1,TRBV5-6,CASSLNRDEQFF
TRBJ1-1,TRBV15,CATSRAKGARTEAFF
TRBJ2-7,TRBV5-8,CASSLVRDWTYEQYF
TRBJ2-2,TRBV6-5,CASSYSTGETGELFF
TRBJ2-1,TRBV12-3/TRBV12-4,CASWNRDPDDNEQFF
TRBJ1-1,TRBV12-3/TRBV12-4,CASSPTRMGQGGEAFF
TRBJ2-5,TRBV7-9,CASRFLLGGAEETQYF
TRBJ2-1,TRBV20-1,CSTTEQDGGDRSYNEQFF
TRBJ2-7,TRBV12-3/TRBV12-4,CASSLPVGHNRHEQYF
TRBJ2-1,TRBV29-1,CSVADSSYNEQFF
TRBJ2-2,TRBV28,CASSLQGSGELFF
TRBJ1-1,TRBV15,CATSRDVLGVGTEAFF
TRBJ2-1,TRBV7-6,CAGSANRGGPRLTYNEQFF
TRBJ2-1,TRBV21-1,CASSKNWSGVHNEQFF
TRBJ2-6,TRBV11-3,CASGGISGANVLTF
TRBJ2-7,TRBV5-5,CASSLLGSITYEQYF
TRBJ2-7,TRBV20-1,CSARELDEAGLYEQYF
TRBJ2-6,TRBV6-2/TRBV6-3,CASSYVDGNSGANVLTF
TRBJ2-7,TRBV28,CASSFQGGLYEQYF
TRBJ2-3,TRBV29-1,CSVDVGLDTQYF
TRBJ2-5,TRBV28,CASSLYKTQYF
TRBJ1-2,TRBV29-1,CSVEIGMWNYGYTF